The clone carrying this TCR beta chain was picked up a small number of times. This sample stems from a study of neoadjuvant anti-PD-1 for oral cavity cancer. Only in-frame clones appear in the TCRdb table, and some are missing; sequencing was by immunoSEQ multiplex PCR. The sample holds roughly 13,000 clones; approximately 70% are singletons and the top ten take 2.8%. V dropped 4 bases and J dropped 2 bases, with 9 bases sitting between them. CDR3 length equals 14 residues. Germline lookup yields CDR1 MGHRA and CDR2 YSYEKL. Time point reported: after neoadjuvant nivolumab, at surgical resection. The receptor's source is a person aged 40 to 85 with oral cavity squamous cell carcinoma. The sample was PBMCs, taken after nivolumab (anti-PD-1) treatment. The chain carries TRBV4-1 and TRBJ1-5, with D possibly matching TRBD1 (6 bases). CDR3 sequence (DNA): TGCGCCAGCAGCCTACAGGGCGGCAATCAGCCCCAGCATTTT. This sequence encodes CASSLQGGNQPQHF.